These T cell receptor beta chains were read from a single sample in a study of post-analysis software for immune sequencing data. TCRdb reanalysed the PCR reads using MiXCR and keeps one entry per CDR3 protein. The data hold hundreds of thousands of distinct CDR3 sequences, with roughly 45% observed a single time. Sequencing was done on a sample of blood. Source of these receptors: a girl aged 5 to 17 with multiple sclerosis. Both conserved end residues are trimmed from each CDR3. D genes are given only for firm matches.

d_call j_call v_call cdr3_aa
TRBD1 TRBJ2-3 TRBV28 ASSRRTGVLDTQY
NA TRBJ2-1 TRBV10-3 AISGRGLSEQF
NA TRBJ2-4 TRBV6-1 ASSVWGPKNIQY
NA TRBJ2-5 TRBV4-1 ASSQETVQETQY
NA TRBJ2-4 TRBV5-5 ASSLIVGQAKNIQY
TRBD2 TRBJ2-7 TRBV20-1 SARLTSGSYEQY
TRBD1 TRBJ2-7 TRBV5-1 ASSGGQGAYEQY
NA TRBJ2-1 TRBV10-3 ATGDFSYDEQF
NA TRBJ2-3 TRBV4-2 ASSQDLRRLGTDTQY
NA TRBJ2-7 TRBV19 ASSMGPPYEQY
NA TRBJ1-2 TRBV7-9 ASSLGRGDGYT
NA TRBJ2-3 TRBV7-2 ASSLTLQGPYTDTQY
TRBD2 TRBJ2-7 TRBV27 ASSPLWTSGPYEQY
TRBD2 TRBJ2-1 TRBV7-3 ASSPSSGRNNGQF
TRBD1 TRBJ2-3 TRBV20-1 SARRTGKDTQY
NA TRBJ1-2 TRBV12-3/TRBV12-4 ASSLDPRERFGYT
TRBD2 TRBJ2-1 TRBV7-3 ASSSTSGTYNEQF
NA TRBJ2-7 TRBV27 ASSLRKATSYEQY
NA TRBJ2-3 TRBV15 ATSREGLFTDTQY
NA TRBJ2-3 TRBV5-1 ASSLGPYVNGRGSDTQY
NA TRBJ2-1 TRBV4-1 ASSQDPPGLSRLGEQF
NA TRBJ1-1 TRBV4-2 ASSQAQGTEAF
NA TRBJ2-5 TRBV20-1 SASGQLQETQY
TRBD1 TRBJ2-1 TRBV7-2 ASSNDRGSYNEQF